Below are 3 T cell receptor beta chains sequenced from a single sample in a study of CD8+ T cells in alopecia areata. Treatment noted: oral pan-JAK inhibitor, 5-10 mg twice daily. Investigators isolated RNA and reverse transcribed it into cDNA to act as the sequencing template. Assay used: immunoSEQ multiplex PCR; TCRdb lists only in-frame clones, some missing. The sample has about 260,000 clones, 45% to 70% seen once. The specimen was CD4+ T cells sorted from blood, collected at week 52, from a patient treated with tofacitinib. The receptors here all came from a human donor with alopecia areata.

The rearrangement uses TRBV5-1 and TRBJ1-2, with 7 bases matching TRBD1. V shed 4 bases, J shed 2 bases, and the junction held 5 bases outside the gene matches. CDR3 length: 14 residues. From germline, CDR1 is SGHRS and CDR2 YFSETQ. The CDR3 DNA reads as TGCGCCAGCAGCCGGGACAGAATAAACTATGGCTACACCTTC. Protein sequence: CASSRDRINYGYTF.

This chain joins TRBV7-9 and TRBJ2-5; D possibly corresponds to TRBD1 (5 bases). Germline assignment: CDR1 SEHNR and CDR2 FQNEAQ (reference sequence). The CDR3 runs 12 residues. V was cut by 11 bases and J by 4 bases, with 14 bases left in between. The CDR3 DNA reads TGTGCCGACGCAGGGATGGGAGAGACCCAGTACTTC. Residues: CADAGMGETQYF.

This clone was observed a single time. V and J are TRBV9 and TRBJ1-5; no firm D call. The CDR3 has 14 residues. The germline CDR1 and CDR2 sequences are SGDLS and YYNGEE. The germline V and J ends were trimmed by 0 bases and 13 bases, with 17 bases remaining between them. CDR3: CASSVGSGRGAQHF. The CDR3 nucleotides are TGTGCCAGCAGCGTAGGGTCAGGTCGAGGTGCACAGCATTTT.